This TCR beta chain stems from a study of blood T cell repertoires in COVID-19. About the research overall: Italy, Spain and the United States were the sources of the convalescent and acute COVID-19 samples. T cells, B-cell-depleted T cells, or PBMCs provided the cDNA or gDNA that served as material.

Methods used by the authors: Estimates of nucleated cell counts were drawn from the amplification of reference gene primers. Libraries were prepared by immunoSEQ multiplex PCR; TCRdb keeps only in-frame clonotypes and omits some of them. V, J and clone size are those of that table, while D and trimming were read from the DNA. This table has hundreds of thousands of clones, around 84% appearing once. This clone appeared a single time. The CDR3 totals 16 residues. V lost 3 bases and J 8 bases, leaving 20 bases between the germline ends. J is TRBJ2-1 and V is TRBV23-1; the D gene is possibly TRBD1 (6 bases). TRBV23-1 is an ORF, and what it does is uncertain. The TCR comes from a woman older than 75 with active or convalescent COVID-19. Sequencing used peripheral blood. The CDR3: CASSHLRDNPLDEQFF. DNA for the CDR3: TGCGCCAGCAGTCACCTCCGGGACAACCCCTTGGATGAGCAGTTCTTC.